The clone carrying this T cell receptor beta chain appeared many times. Each CDR3 protein gets one entry after TCRdb re-called the 5' RACE reads with MiXCR. Found here are a few hundred thousand distinct CDR3 sequences, 7.5% to 9% of them singletons; the top ten hold under 20%. The data were obtained in a study of T cells after yellow fever vaccination. The CDR3 is made up of 13 amino acids. Germline CDR1 MDHEN, CDR2 SYDVKM. V lost 3 bases, J lost 6 bases, and 11 bases lay in between. Sequenced material: PBMCs, taken on the day of the first yellow fever vaccination. The chain carries TRBV28 and TRBJ1-1; D gene unclear. This TCR was recovered from a young man who received the YFV17D yellow fever vaccine. This chain's CDR3 is CASSFGGRPEAFF. The CDR3 bases are TGTGCCAGCAGTTTCGGTGGAAGGCCTGAAGCTTTCTTT. The full variable domain, its missing parts supplied by reference TRBV28 and TRBJ1-1, is DVKVTQSSRYLVKRTGEKVFLECVQDMDHENMFWYRQDPGLGLRLIYFSYDVKMKEKGDIPEGYSVSREKKERFSLILESASTNQTSMYLCASSFGGRPEAFFGQGTRLTVV.